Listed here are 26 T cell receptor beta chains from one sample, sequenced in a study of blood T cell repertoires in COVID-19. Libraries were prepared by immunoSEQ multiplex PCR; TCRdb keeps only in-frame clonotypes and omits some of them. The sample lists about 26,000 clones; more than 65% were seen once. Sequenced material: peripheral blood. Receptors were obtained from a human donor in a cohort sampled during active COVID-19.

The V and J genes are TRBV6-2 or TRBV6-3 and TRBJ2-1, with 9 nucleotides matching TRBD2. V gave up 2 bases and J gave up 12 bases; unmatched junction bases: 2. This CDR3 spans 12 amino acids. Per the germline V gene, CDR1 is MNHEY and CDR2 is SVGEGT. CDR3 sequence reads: CASSYPAGGQFF. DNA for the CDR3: TGTGCCAGCAGTTACCCAGCGGGGGGGCAGTTCTTC.

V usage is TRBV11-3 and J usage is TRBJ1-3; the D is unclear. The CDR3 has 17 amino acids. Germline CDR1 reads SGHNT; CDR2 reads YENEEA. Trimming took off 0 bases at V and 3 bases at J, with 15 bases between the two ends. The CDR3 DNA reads TGTGCCAGCAGCTTAGATTGGGTGCGCAGGATTGGAAACACCATATATTTT. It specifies CASSLDWVRRIGNTIYF.

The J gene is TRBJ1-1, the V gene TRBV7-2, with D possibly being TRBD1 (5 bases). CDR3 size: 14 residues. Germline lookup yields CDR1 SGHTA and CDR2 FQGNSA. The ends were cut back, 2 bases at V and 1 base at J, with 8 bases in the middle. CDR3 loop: CASSLRGANTEAFF. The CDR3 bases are TGTGCCAGCAGCTTAAGGGGCGCGAACACTGAAGCTTTCTTT.

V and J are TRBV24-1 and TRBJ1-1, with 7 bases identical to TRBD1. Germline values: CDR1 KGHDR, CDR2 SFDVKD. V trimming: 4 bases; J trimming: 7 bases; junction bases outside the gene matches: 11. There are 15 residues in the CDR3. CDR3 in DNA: TGTGCCACCAGTGACCCGAACGACAGGGCGAATGAAGCTTTCTTT. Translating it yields CATSDPNDRANEAFF.

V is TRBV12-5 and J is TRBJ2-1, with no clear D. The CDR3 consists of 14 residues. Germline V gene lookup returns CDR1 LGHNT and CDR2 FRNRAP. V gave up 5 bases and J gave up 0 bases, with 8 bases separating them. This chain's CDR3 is CASGQVSSYNEQFF. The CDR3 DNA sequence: TGTGCTAGTGGTCAGGTGAGCTCCTACAATGAGCAGTTCTTC.

DNA of the CDR3: TGTGCCAGCAGTCGAAGACAGGGGAACACTGAAGCTTTCTTT. Its translation: CASSRRQGNTEAFF. The chain links TRBV27 to TRBJ1-1; 7 positions agree with TRBD1. CDR3 length: 14 amino acids. Germline CDR1 reads MNHEY; CDR2 reads SMNVEV (reference sequence). The V segment lost 5 bases and the J segment 1 base; nucleotides outside the gene matches: 4.

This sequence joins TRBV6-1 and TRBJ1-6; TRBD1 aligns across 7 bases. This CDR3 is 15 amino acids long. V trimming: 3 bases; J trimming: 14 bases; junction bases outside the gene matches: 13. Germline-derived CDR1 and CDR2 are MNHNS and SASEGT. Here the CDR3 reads CASSETGRGTGTLHF. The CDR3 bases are TGTGCCAGCAGTGAGACAGGGCGTGGGACCGGGACCCTCCACTTT.

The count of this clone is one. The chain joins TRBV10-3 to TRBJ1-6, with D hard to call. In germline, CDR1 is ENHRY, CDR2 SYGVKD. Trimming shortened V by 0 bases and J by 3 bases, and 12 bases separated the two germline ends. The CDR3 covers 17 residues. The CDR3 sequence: CAISESSGGSYNSPLHF. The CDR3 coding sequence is TGTGCCATCAGTGAGTCTTCTGGCGGAAGCTATAATTCACCCCTCCACTTT.

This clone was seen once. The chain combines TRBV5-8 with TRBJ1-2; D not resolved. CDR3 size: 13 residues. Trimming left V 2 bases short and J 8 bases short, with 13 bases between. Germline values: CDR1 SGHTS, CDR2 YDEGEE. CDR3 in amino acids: CASSFTGVSGYTF. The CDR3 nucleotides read TGTGCCAGCAGCTTTACCGGGGTCAGCGGCTACACCTTC. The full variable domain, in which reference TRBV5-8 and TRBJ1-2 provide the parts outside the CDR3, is EAGVTQSPTHLIKTRGQQATLRCSPISGHTSVYWYQQALGLGLQFLLWYDEGEERNRGNFPPRFSGRQFPNYSSELNVNALELEDSALYLCASSFTGVSGYTFGSGTRLTVV.

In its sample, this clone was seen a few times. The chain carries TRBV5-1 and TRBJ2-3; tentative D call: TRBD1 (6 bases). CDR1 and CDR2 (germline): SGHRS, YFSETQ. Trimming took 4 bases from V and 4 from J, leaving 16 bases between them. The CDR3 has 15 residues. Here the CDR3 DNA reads TGCGCCAGCAGCCCGGGGACCCCAGGGGCAGATACGCAGTATTTT. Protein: CASSPGTPGADTQYF.

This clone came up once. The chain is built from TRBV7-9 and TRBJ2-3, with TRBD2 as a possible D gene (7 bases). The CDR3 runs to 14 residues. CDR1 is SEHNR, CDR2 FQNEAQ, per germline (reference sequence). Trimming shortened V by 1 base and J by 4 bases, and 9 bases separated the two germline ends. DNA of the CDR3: TGTGCCAGCAGCTTAGGCGGGGGCGCAGATACGCAGTATTTT. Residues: CASSLGGGADTQYF.

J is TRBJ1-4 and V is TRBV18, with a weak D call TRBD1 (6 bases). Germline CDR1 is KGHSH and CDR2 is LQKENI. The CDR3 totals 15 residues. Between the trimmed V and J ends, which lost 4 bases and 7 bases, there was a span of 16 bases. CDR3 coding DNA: TGTGCCAGCTCACTTTCCTCCGGGGGGGCTGAAAAACTGTTTTTT. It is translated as CASSLSSGGAEKLFF.

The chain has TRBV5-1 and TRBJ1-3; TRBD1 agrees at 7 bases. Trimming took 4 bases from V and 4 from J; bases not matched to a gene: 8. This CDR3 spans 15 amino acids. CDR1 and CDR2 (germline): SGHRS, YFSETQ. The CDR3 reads CASSRQGIGGNTIYF. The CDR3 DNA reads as TGCGCCAGCAGCCGACAGGGAATCGGAGGAAACACCATATATTTT. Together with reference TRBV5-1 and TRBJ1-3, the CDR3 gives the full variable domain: KAGVTQTPRYLIKTRGQQVTLSCSPISGHRSVSWYQQTPGQGLQFLFEYFSETQRNKGNFPGRFSGRQFSNSRSEMNVSTLELGDSALYLCASSRQGIGGNTIYFGEGSWLTVV.

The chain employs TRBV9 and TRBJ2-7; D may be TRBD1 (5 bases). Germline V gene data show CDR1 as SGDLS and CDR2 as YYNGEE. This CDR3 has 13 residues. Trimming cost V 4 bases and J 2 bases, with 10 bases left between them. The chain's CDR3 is CASSSAGPYEQYF. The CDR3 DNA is TGTGCCAGCAGCTCGGCAGGGCCCTACGAGCAGTACTTC.

The CDR3 DNA follows: TGTGCCAGCAGTGGCTCAGGGAATCAGCCCCAGCATTTT. Its translation is CASSGSGNQPQHF. This chain uses TRBV2 with TRBJ1-5; D might be TRBD1 (5 bases). Trimming removed 4 bases at V and 4 bases at J, with 8 bases between. The CDR3 runs 13 residues. Germline assignment: CDR1 SNHLY and CDR2 FYNNEI. The complete variable domain, with remaining parts taken from reference TRBV2 and TRBJ1-5, reads EPEVTQTPSHQVTQMGQEVILRCVPISNHLYFYWYRQILGQKVEFLVSFYNNEISEKSEIFDDQFSVERPDGSNFTLKIRSTKLEDSAMYFCASSGSGNQPQHFGDGTRLSIL.

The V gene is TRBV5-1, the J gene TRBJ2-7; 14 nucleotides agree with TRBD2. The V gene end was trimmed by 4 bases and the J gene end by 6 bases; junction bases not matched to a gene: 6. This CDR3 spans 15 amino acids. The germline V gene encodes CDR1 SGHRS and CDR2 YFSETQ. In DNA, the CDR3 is TGCGCCAGCAGCCCCGGGACTAGCGGGAGTATCGAGCAGTACTTC. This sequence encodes CASSPGTSGSIEQYF.

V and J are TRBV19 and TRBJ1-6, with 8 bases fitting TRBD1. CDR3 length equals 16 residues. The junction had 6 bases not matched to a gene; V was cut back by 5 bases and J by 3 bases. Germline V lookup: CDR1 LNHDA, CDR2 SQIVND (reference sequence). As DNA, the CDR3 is TGTGCCAGTAGTGAGGGACAGGCCGGCTATAATTCACCCCTCCACTTT. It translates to CASSEGQAGYNSPLHF.

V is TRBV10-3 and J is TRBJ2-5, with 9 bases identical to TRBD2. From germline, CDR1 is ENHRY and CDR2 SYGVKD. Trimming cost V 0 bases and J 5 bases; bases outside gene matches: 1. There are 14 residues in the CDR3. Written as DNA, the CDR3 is TGTGCCATCAGTGAGTCTAGCGGGGGCGAGACCCAGTACTTC. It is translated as CAISESSGGETQYF.

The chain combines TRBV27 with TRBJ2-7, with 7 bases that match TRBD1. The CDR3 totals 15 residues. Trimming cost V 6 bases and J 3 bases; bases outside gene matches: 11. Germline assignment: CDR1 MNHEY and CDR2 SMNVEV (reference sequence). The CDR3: CASRGMGQRHYEQYF. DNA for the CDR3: TGTGCCAGCAGGGGGATGGGACAGAGACACTACGAGCAGTACTTC.

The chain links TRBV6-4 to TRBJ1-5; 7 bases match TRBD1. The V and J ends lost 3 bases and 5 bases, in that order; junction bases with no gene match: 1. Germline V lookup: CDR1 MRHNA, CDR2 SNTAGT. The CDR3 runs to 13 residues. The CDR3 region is CASSEQGHQPQHF. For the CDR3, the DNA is TGTGCCAGCAGTGAACAGGGGCATCAGCCCCAGCATTTT.

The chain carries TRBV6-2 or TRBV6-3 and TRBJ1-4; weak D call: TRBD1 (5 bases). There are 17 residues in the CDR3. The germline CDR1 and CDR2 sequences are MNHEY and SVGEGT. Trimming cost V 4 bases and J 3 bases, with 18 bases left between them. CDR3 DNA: TGTGCCAGCAGTTCCATCCCGGGCAGCAGGGCTAATGAAAAACTGTTTTTT. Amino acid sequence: CASSSIPGSRANEKLFF.

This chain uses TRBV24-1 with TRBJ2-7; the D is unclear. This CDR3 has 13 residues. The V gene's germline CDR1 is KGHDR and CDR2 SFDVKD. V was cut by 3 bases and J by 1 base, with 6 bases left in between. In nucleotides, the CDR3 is TGTGCCACCAGTGATGGCCCATCCTACGAGCAGTACTTC. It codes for CATSDGPSYEQYF.

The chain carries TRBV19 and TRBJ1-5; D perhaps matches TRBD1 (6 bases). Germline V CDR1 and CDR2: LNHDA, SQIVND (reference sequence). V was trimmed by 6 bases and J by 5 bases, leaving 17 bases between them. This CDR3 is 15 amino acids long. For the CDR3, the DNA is TGTGCCAGTAGCACCGGGACAAAAAGATATCAGCCCCAGCATTTT. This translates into CASSTGTKRYQPQHF.

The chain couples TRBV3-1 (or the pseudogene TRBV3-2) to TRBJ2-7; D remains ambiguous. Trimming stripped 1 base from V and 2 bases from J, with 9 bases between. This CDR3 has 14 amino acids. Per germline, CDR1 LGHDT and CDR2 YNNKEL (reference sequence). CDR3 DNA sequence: TGTGCCAGCAGCCAAGTTAGCAGTCCCTACGAGCAGTACTTC. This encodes CASSQVSSPYEQYF.

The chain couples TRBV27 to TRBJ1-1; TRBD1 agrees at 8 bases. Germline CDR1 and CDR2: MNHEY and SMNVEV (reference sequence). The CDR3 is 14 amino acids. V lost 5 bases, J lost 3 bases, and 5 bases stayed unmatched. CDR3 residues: CASSRGQGYTEAFF. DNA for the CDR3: TGTGCCAGCAGTAGAGGACAGGGTTACACTGAAGCTTTCTTT.

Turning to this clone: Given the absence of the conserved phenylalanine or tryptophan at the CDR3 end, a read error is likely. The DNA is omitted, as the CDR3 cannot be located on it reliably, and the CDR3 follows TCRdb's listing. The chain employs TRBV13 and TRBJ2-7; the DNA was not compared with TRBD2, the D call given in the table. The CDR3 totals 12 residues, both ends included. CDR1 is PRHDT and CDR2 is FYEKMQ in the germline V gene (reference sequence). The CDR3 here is CASSRLAGGPGI.